This T cell receptor beta chain was observed in a study of blood T cell repertoires in COVID-19. About the research overall: Collection of acute and convalescent COVID-19 samples took place in the United States, Italy and Spain. T cells, B-cell-depleted T cells, or PBMCs supplied cDNA or gDNA.

Ages ranged from about 18 to 89 years, with residence in approximately 25 US areas. The authors' processing: Amplification of reference gene primers provided the estimated nucleated cell counts. The assay was immunoSEQ multiplex PCR, and TCRdb's table has in-frame clones only and misses some. The DNA gave D and trimming, while V, J and clone size come from that table. This sample has about 160,000 clones, with about 84% found just once. Sequenced sample: PBMCs or T cells enriched from blood (not recorded which). The clonotype comes from a middle-aged man who had recovered from COVID-19.

The CDR3, as DNA: TGTGCCAGCAGTGAATTAGAGGGGAGGGCCAGCGAGCAGTACGTC. Its protein is CASSELEGRASEQYV. The chain carries TRBV2 and TRBJ2-7; the match to TRBD2 covers 7 bases. The V gene end was trimmed by 2 bases and the J gene end by 6 bases; junction bases not matched to a gene: 10. CDR1 and CDR2 (germline): SNHLY, FYNNEI. The length of the CDR3 is 15 residues.